A single sample is the source of the 14 T cell receptor beta chains below, sequenced in a study of OX40 agonist ivuxolimab in advanced cancers. Profiled with immunoSEQ multiplex PCR; TCRdb holds only in-frame clones, not every one. This sample carries around 88,000 clones, 92% of them seen once, and the ten largest clones take around 0.51%. Sequencing was performed on CD4+ or CD8+ T cells sorted from blood, taken in a trial of the OX40 agonist ivuxolimab. The source is an adult with an advanced solid tumor such as melanoma, head and neck, liver or kidney cancer.

This clone was recorded only once. The chain carries TRBV7-2 and TRBJ1-4; D gene unclear. The V gene's germline CDR1 is SGHTA and CDR2 FQGNSA. The CDR3 loop spans 17 amino acids. With 7 bases removed from V and 7 bases from J, the gap between germline ends came to 25 bases. In DNA form, the CDR3 reads TGTGCCAGCACCGAGTGGGCCCCAGGTTTTTCCAGTGAAAAACTGTTTTTT. Translating it yields CASTEWAPGFSSEKLFF.

The V and J genes are TRBV6-1 and TRBJ2-5; TRBD1 is a possible D gene (5 bases). With 6 bases removed from V and 7 bases from J, the gap between germline ends came to 15 bases. The CDR3 extends over 13 amino acids. The germline V gene encodes CDR1 MNHNS and CDR2 SASEGT. The CDR3 here is CASSLGHLATQYF. The CDR3 nucleotides read TGTGCCAGCAGCCTAGGACACCTCGCGACCCAGTACTTC.

This chain links TRBV30 with TRBJ1-6; D is perhaps TRBD1 (5 bases). This CDR3 is 14 amino acids long. The V gene lost 1 base and the J gene lost 3 bases, with 7 bases spanning the gap. CDR1 is GTSNPN and CDR2 is SVGIG in the germline V gene (reference sequence). The CDR3 loop reads CAWSGGGYNSPLHF. In DNA form, the CDR3 reads TGTGCCTGGAGTGGGGGGGGCTATAATTCACCCCTCCACTTT.

V is TRBV6-5 and J is TRBJ1-6; no definite D call. CDR3 size: 16 residues. Per germline, CDR1 MNHEY and CDR2 SVGAGI. V lost 0 bases, J lost 3 bases, and 9 bases lay in between. In DNA form, the CDR3 reads TGTGCCAGCAGTTACTCGACCCTTCTCTATAATTCACCCCTCCACTTT. It yields the protein CASSYSTLLYNSPLHF.

The genes are TRBV29-1 and TRBJ1-2; no clear D. The CDR3 extends over 14 amino acids. Deletions cut 0 bases from V and 2 bases from J, with 10 bases between. From germline, CDR1 is SQVTM and CDR2 ANQGSEA. The CDR3 DNA is TGCAGCGTTGAAGAGGCAGGTGGGAACTATGGCTACACCTTC. Amino acids: CSVEEAGGNYGYTF.

The rearrangement links TRBV6-1 to TRBJ2-6; 10 bases are shared with TRBD1. Germline loops: CDR1 MNHNS, CDR2 SASEGT. Trimming took 1 base from V and 0 from J; bases not matched to a gene: 6. The CDR3 consists of 19 residues. CDR3: CASSEGPTGGTSGANVLTF. CDR3 bases: TGTGCCAGCAGTGAAGGTCCGACAGGGGGCACCTCTGGGGCCAACGTCCTGACTTTC.

This clone has more than one count but fewer than ten. The V and J genes are TRBV6-5 and TRBJ2-1, with D uncertain. V was shortened by 6 bases and J by 3 bases, with 3 bases between the two germline ends. Germline V gene sequence: CDR1 MNHEY, CDR2 SVGAGI. The CDR3 has 11 amino acids. The CDR3 DNA sequence: TGTGCCAGCAGCCGCTACAATGAGCAGTTCTTC. It specifies CASSRYNEQFF.

V is TRBV2 and J is TRBJ2-7; 8 bases align to TRBD2. V lost 5 bases to trimming and J lost 3 bases; unmatched junction nucleotides: 0. From germline, CDR1 is SNHLY and CDR2 FYNNEI. This CDR3 has 12 residues. Written as DNA, the CDR3 is TGTGCCAGCAGTCGGGAGGGCTACGAGCAGTACTTC. This translates into CASSREGYEQYF.

The chain carries TRBV11-3 and TRBJ2-1; D possibly uses TRBD1 or TRBD2 (6 bases each). CDR3 length equals 16 residues. Trimming removed 7 bases from V and 8 bases from J, with 24 bases in between. Germline CDR1 SGHNT, CDR2 YENEEA. The CDR3 protein is CASTPGGWGALDEQFF. CDR3 DNA sequence: TGTGCCAGCACCCCCGGGGGTTGGGGGGCGCTTGATGAGCAGTTCTTC.

The chain recombines TRBV7-3 with TRBJ1-5; weak D call: TRBD1 (5 bases). Germline CDR1 is SGHTA and CDR2 is FQGTGA. V gave up 5 bases and J gave up 4 bases, with 9 bases separating them. The CDR3 is 13 residues long. CDR3 protein: CASSGAGNQPQHF. The CDR3 nucleotides read TGTGCCAGCAGCGGGGCCGGAAATCAGCCCCAGCATTTT.

The chain couples TRBV21-1 to TRBJ2-7. TRBV21-1 is a pseudogene. The CDR3 consists of 12 residues. This CDR3 reads CASSGLGGEQYF. DNA for the CDR3: TGTGCCAGCAGCGGATTGGGTGGCGAGCAGTACTTC.

This rearrangement joins TRBV10-2 to TRBJ2-5, with 12 bases lining up with TRBD2. The germline V gene encodes CDR1 WSHSY and CDR2 SAAADI. This CDR3 spans 17 amino acids. With V trimmed by 4 bases and J by 1 base, 7 bases remained unmatched. The CDR3 DNA reads as TGCGCCAGCAGTGCCCCTACTAGCGGGAGGCCCCAAGAGACCCAGTACTTC. It translates to CASSAPTSGRPQETQYF.

The chain recombines TRBV9 with TRBJ1-3, with D perhaps matching TRBD1 (6 bases). Trimming took 2 bases from V and 2 from J, leaving 11 bases between them. Germline V lookup: CDR1 SGDLS, CDR2 YYNGEE. The length of the CDR3 is 15 residues. CDR3 residues: CASSVLGGTGNTIYF. The CDR3 nucleotides read TGTGCCAGCAGCGTTCTAGGGGGTACTGGAAACACCATATATTTT.

The CDR3 reads CASSVVSRILPNEQFF. The CDR3 nucleotides read TGTGCCAGCAGCGTGGTATCACGCATCTTGCCCAATGAGCAGTTCTTC. V usage is TRBV9 and J usage is TRBJ2-1, with no clear D. CDR3 size: 16 residues. Germline CDR1 reads SGDLS; CDR2 reads YYNGEE. V was shortened by 2 bases and J by 6 bases, with 18 bases between the two germline ends.